Listed below are T cell receptor beta chains from one sample, sequenced in a study of T cells after yellow fever vaccination. TCRdb passed the 5' RACE reads through MiXCR, listing each CDR3 protein once. The sample includes hundreds of thousands of distinct CDR3 sequences, under 25% of them seen just once. Sequenced here: PBMCs, sampled 15 days after the yellow fever booster vaccination. The source of these receptors is a man in his thirties or forties who received the YFV17D yellow fever vaccine. Each CDR3 is given with its conserved first and last residue. A D gene is named only where the DNA matches it firmly. Expanded clones are given a class, and other clones once, few, many or no size at all.

d_call,j_call,v_call,clone_size,cdr3_nt,cdr3_aa
NA,TRBJ2-1,TRBV7-9,few,TGTGCCAGCAGCCAACCAGGGGAGCAGTTCTTC,CASSQPGEQFF
NA,TRBJ2-1,TRBV27,few,TGTGCCAGCAGTTTAATGGGGGGATCCTACAATGAGCAGTTCTTC,CASSLMGGSYNEQFF
NA,TRBJ2-7,TRBV29-1,many,TGCAGCGTTGCGGGGTCCTACGAGCAGTACTTC,CSVAGSYEQYF
NA,TRBJ2-1,TRBV2,NA,TGTGCCAGCAAAGCAGGGAATGAGCAGTTCTTC,CASKAGNEQFF
NA,TRBJ2-5,TRBV29-1,NA,TGCAGCGTTATGGGTGGTCAAGGTGGGGAGACCCAGTACTTC,CSVMGGQGGETQYF
TRBD2,TRBJ2-2,TRBV20-1,few,TGCAGTACACCAGCGGGGAGAAACACCGGGGAGCTGTTTTTT,CSTPAGRNTGELFF
NA,TRBJ2-7,TRBV20-1,NA,TGCAGTGCTAGAGGTCGGCAGCTCTACGAGCAGTACTTC,CSARGRQLYEQYF
NA,TRBJ2-1,TRBV19,few,TGTGCCAGTAGTGTAGGTGGGTTCAGCTCCTACAATGAGCAGTTCTTC,CASSVGGFSSYNEQFF
NA,TRBJ2-7,TRBV6-1,NA,TGTGCCAGCAGTGAAGCCGGGACGTTGGGCTACGAGCAGTACTTC,CASSEAGTLGYEQYF
NA,TRBJ1-2,TRBV7-9,NA,TGTGCCAGCGCCCTCGGGAGCAGCGTACATGGCTACACCTTC,CASALGSSVHGYTF
TRBD2,TRBJ2-1,TRBV12-3/TRBV12-4,NA,TGTGCCAGCAGCTCCCCCCCGGGGGGCAATGAGCAGTTCTTC,CASSSPPGGNEQFF
NA,TRBJ2-6,TRBV6-1,NA,TGTGCCAGCAGTACCCGCTACGGGACTGGGGCCAACGTCCTGACTTTC,CASSTRYGTGANVLTF
NA,TRBJ2-5,TRBV29-1,NA,TGCAGCGTTGGGCGGGGCGCGTGGGAGACCCAGTACTTC,CSVGRGAWETQYF
NA,TRBJ2-7,TRBV7-2,few,TGTGCCAGCAGTCGCAGGGACCACACCTACGAGCAGTACTTC,CASSRRDHTYEQYF
NA,TRBJ2-5,TRBV7-8,NA,TGTGCCAGCAGCCAAAACCGGGACTCCCAAGAGACCCAGTACTTC,CASSQNRDSQETQYF
TRBD1,TRBJ2-1,TRBV7-9,NA,TGTGCCAGCAGCTCTGGACAGGGGGGACCGAACAATGAGCAGTTCTTC,CASSSGQGGPNNEQFF
NA,TRBJ2-7,TRBV10-3,NA,TGTGCCATCAGTGAGTCGAGACAGACCCTCGACGAGCAGTACTTC,CAISESRQTLDEQYF
TRBD1,TRBJ2-2,TRBV24-1,few,TGTGCCACCAGTGCGGGACAGGGACTCACCGGGGAGCTGTTTTTT,CATSAGQGLTGELFF
TRBD1,TRBJ2-1,TRBV7-2,few,TGTGCCAGCAGCCCCCCTGGACAGGCGCGGAACAATGAGCAGTTCTTC,CASSPPGQARNNEQFF
TRBD2,TRBJ2-7,TRBV9,NA,TGTGCCAGCAGCGGGGAGGGACGCTCCTACGAGCAGTACTTC,CASSGEGRSYEQYF
TRBD2,TRBJ2-1,TRBV20-1,NA,TGCAGTGCTAGTTCGAGGGAGGGCCGCACCTACAATGAGCAGTTCTTC,CSASSREGRTYNEQFF
TRBD2,TRBJ2-3,TRBV14,NA,TGTGCCAGCAGCCGGGGCGGGAGGATCACAGATACGCAGTATTTT,CASSRGGRITDTQYF
NA,TRBJ2-7,TRBV13,NA,TGTGCCAGCAGCTCTTCCGGGACAAGGCCGTACGAGCAGTACTTC,CASSSSGTRPYEQYF
NA,TRBJ2-1,TRBV29-1,NA,TGCAGTTCCAGGGGTAGCGGGTACAATGAGCAGTTCTTC,CSSRGSGYNEQFF
TRBD2,TRBJ2-1,TRBV20-1,NA,TGCAGTGCTATGGGACTAGCGGGACACAATGAGCAGTTCTTC,CSAMGLAGHNEQFF
NA,TRBJ2-7,TRBV5-1,NA,TGCGCCAGCCCCGGGACCAAGGGGCAGTACTTC,CASPGTKGQYF
NA,TRBJ2-7,TRBV6-5,few,TGTGCCAGCAGATCTCCGACCGACGAGGCGTACTTC,CASRSPTDEAYF
TRBD2,TRBJ2-3,TRBV7-9,few,TGTGCCGGCGGGACTAGGGATACGCAGTATTTT,CAGGTRDTQYF
NA,TRBJ2-7,TRBV7-9,NA,TGTGCCAGCAGCGCAGCCCGGGTCGGGGCCTACGAGCAGTACTTC,CASSAARVGAYEQYF
TRBD2,TRBJ2-5,TRBV10-2,many,TGCGCCAGCAGTGCGACTAGCGGGAGGCAAGAGACCCAGTACTTC,CASSATSGRQETQYF
TRBD1,TRBJ2-1,TRBV6-5,few,TGTGCCAGCAGTTACTCGACAGGGTACAATGAGCAGTTCTTC,CASSYSTGYNEQFF
NA,TRBJ2-7,TRBV7-2,few,TGTGCCAGCAGCTTGGTGGGGGTGCCGGGACCCCCAAGGTTC,CASSLVGVPGPPRF
NA,TRBJ2-1,TRBV12-3/TRBV12-4,few,TGTGCCAGCAGTTTGCAGAGATTCTACAATGAGCAGTTCTTC,CASSLQRFYNEQFF
NA,TRBJ2-1,TRBV20-1,few,TGCAGTGCTGGAATCCTTAGAAACTCCTACAATGAGCAGTTCTTC,CSAGILRNSYNEQFF
NA,TRBJ2-2,TRBV29-1,NA,TGCAGCGTTCGGTGGCTGAACACCGGGGAGCTGTTTTTT,CSVRWLNTGELFF
TRBD1,TRBJ1-1,TRBV3-1,NA,TGTGCCAGCAGCCAAGAAGGGACAGGGTTGATGAACACTGAAGCTTTCTTT,CASSQEGTGLMNTEAFF
NA,TRBJ2-1,TRBV29-1,NA,TGCAGCGTGATGGGGGCGGACTCCTACAATGAGCAGTTCTTC,CSVMGADSYNEQFF